The 21 T cell receptor beta chains below come from one sample, sequenced in a study of blood T cell repertoires in COVID-19. TCRdb's copy holds only in-frame clones and misses some; the assay was immunoSEQ multiplex PCR. The sample lists 95,000 to 120,000 clones; more than 80% were seen once. Sequenced: peripheral blood. These receptors all come from a woman in her thirties or forties with acute or convalescent COVID-19.

The gene calls are TRBV29-1 and TRBJ2-2; D remains unclear. V was cut by 4 bases and J by 5 bases, with 8 bases left in between. CDR3 length equals 12 residues. The germline V gene encodes CDR1 SQVTM and CDR2 ANQGSEA. The CDR3 protein is CSVVTETGELFF. The CDR3 DNA reads TGCAGCGTTGTCACAGAAACCGGGGAGCTGTTTTTT.

In this sample, this clone turned up once. V and J are TRBV13 and TRBJ1-1; no firm D call. This CDR3 contains 11 residues. V was shortened by 9 bases and J by 6 bases, with 11 bases between the two germline ends. Per germline, CDR1 PRHDT and CDR2 FYEKMQ (reference sequence). CDR3 coding DNA: TGTGCCAGTGGGAGGGAAGCTGAAGCTTTCTTT. Amino acid sequence: CASGREAEAFF.

V is TRBV5-1 and J is TRBJ1-4; a weak D match, TRBD1 (5 bases). The length of the CDR3 is 13 residues. The germline CDR1 and CDR2 sequences are SGHRS and YFSETQ. Trimming removed 1 base at V and 10 bases at J, with 11 bases between. CDR3 coding DNA: TGCGCCAGCAGCTTGAGGGGAATCGGAAAACTGTTTTTT. Residues: CASSLRGIGKLFF. Full variable domain (missing parts from reference TRBV5-1 and TRBJ1-4): KAGVTQTPRYLIKTRGQQVTLSCSPISGHRSVSWYQQTPGQGLQFLFEYFSETQRNKGNFPGRFSGRQFSNSRSEMNVSTLELGDSALYLCASSLRGIGKLFFGSGTQLSVL.

The chain's CDR3 is CASSGTSGGKNIQYF. The CDR3 DNA reads as TGTGCCAGCAGCGGGACTAGCGGGGGAAAAAACATTCAGTACTTC. This chain connects TRBV2 to TRBJ2-4; 14 nucleotides line up with TRBD2. V was clipped by 6 bases and J by 4 bases; unmatched bases: 2. Germline values: CDR1 SNHLY, CDR2 FYNNEI. This CDR3 is 15 amino acids long.

The V call is TRBV7-7, the J call TRBJ2-3, with a possible D match to TRBD2 (7 bases). Trimming took off 0 bases at V and 2 bases at J, with 9 bases between the two ends. The CDR3 is 15 amino acids. Germline-derived CDR1 and CDR2 are SSHAT and FNYEAQ (reference sequence). The CDR3 protein is CASSLAGGPTDTQYF. The DNA for the CDR3 is TGTGCCAGCAGCTTAGCGGGGGGGCCCACAGATACGCAGTATTTT.

The chain couples TRBV6-5 to TRBJ1-1, with D perhaps TRBD1 (6 bases). With 4 bases removed from V and 10 bases from J, the gap between germline ends came to 22 bases. Germline CDR1 and CDR2: MNHEY and SVGAGI. This CDR3 spans 15 amino acids. CDR3 amino acids: CASSSESTGPGGAFF. CDR3 coding DNA: TGTGCCAGCAGTTCCGAGTCTACAGGGCCGGGCGGAGCTTTCTTT.

This sequence joins TRBV12-5 and TRBJ1-5; possibly TRBD1 for D (6 bases). The CDR3 runs to 15 residues. The V gene's germline CDR1 is LGHNT and CDR2 FRNRAP. V dropped 6 bases and J dropped 4 bases, with 16 bases sitting between them. This CDR3 is CASGAGTLGNQPQHF. CDR3 nucleotide sequence: TGTGCTAGTGGGGCCGGGACATTGGGAAATCAGCCCCAGCATTTT.

The chain joins TRBV5-8 to TRBJ2-7; 9 positions match TRBD1. Germline CDR1 SGHTS, CDR2 YDEGEE. With V trimmed by 0 bases and J by 1 base, 5 bases remained unmatched. The CDR3 loop spans 16 amino acids. The CDR3 protein is CASSLGTGTGSYEQYF. The CDR3 coding sequence is TGTGCCAGCAGCTTGGGGACCGGGACAGGGTCCTACGAGCAGTACTTC.

Only a few counts were recorded for this clone. Other DNA sequences within the sample encode an identical CDR3. The rearrangement uses TRBV6-5 and TRBJ1-2; 7 bases fit TRBD1. The CDR3 contains 13 residues. Trimming took 5 bases from V and 3 from J; bases not matched to a gene: 3. Germline loops: CDR1 MNHEY, CDR2 SVGAGI. The CDR3 nucleotides read TGTGCCAGCAGTCCAACAGGGGACTATGGCTACACCTTC. Residues: CASSPTGDYGYTF.

The chain joins TRBV7-6 to TRBJ2-2; the D gene is possibly TRBD2 (5 bases). The CDR3 has 16 amino acids. V was trimmed by 5 bases and J by 0 bases, leaving 13 bases between them. Per germline, CDR1 SGHVS and CDR2 FNYEAQ. In nucleotides, the CDR3 is TGTGCCAGCAGCCGGAGCCGGACTTCGAACACCGGGGAGCTGTTTTTT. Translated, it gives CASSRSRTSNTGELFF.

This clone has ten or more counts. The chain employs TRBV15 and TRBJ1-4; 8 bases map to TRBD1. This CDR3 has 19 amino acids. Per germline, CDR1 LNHNV and CDR2 YYDKDF (reference sequence). J gave up 0 bases and V 0 bases, and 9 bases lay outside the gene matches. This chain's CDR3 is CATSRDRGTGAPTNEKLFF. DNA of the CDR3: TGTGCCACCAGCAGAGATCGCGGGACAGGCGCTCCAACTAATGAAAAACTGTTTTTT.

The chain couples TRBV9 to TRBJ2-1; TRBD2 matches at 8 bases. This CDR3 is 14 amino acids long. Germline values: CDR1 SGDLS, CDR2 YYNGEE. The V and J ends lost 3 bases and 6 bases, in that order; junction bases with no gene match: 5. The CDR3 is CASSGQRGINEQFF. As DNA, the CDR3 is TGTGCCAGCAGCGGGCAGCGGGGGATCAATGAGCAGTTCTTC.

The chain joins TRBV7-6 to TRBJ2-7, with 8 bases identical to TRBD2. The CDR3 length is 15 residues. V lost 4 bases, J lost 2 bases, and 7 bases stayed unmatched. Per germline, CDR1 SGHVS and CDR2 FNYEAQ. CDR3 nucleotide sequence: TGTGCCAGCAGCTCACAGACGGGGGGGGCCTACGAGCAGTACTTC. Its translation: CASSSQTGGAYEQYF.

The chain combines TRBV19 with TRBJ2-5; TRBD2 matches at 8 bases. The CDR3 contains 17 residues. The trim removed 3 bases at V and 5 bases at J, leaving 14 bases unmatched. Germline V gene lookup returns CDR1 LNHDA and CDR2 SQIVND (reference sequence). As DNA, the CDR3 is TGTGCCAGTAGTATGGGTACAGCGGGGGCCGGGGGGGAGACCCAGTACTTC. It specifies CASSMGTAGAGGETQYF. Full variable domain (outside the CDR3, taken from reference TRBV19 and TRBJ2-5): DGGITQSPKYLFRKEGQNVTLSCEQNLNHDAMYWYRQDPGQGLRLIYYSQIVNDFQKGDIAEGYSVSREKKESFPLTVTSAQKNPTAFYLCASSMGTAGAGGETQYFGPGTRLLVL.

This clone turned up a few times. The V call is TRBV7-2, the J call TRBJ2-1; D is possibly TRBD2 (7 bases). The CDR3 sequence is 15 residues long. Per the germline V gene, CDR1 is SGHTA and CDR2 is FQGNSA. The V and J ends lost 5 bases and 4 bases respectively, with 15 bases between them. The CDR3 loop reads CASSPQRGGYNEQFF. In DNA form, the CDR3 reads TGTGCCAGCAGCCCCCAGAGGGGGGGTTACAATGAGCAGTTCTTC.

V usage is TRBV19 and J usage is TRBJ1-2; 11 nucleotides line up with TRBD1. This CDR3 contains 14 residues. Germline V lookup: CDR1 LNHDA, CDR2 SQIVND (reference sequence). The J segment lost 7 bases and the V segment lost 7 bases, leaving 8 bases of the junction unmatched. CDR3 nucleotides: TGTGCCAGTACCCAGGACAGGGGGCGAAGTGGCTACACCTTC. Translating gives CASTQDRGRSGYTF.

The genes are TRBV5-1 and TRBJ2-1, with D perhaps TRBD2 (6 bases). CDR1 is SGHRS and CDR2 is YFSETQ in the germline V gene. V lost 0 bases to trimming and J lost 14 bases, with 15 bases between them. The CDR3 is made up of 13 amino acids. As DNA, the CDR3 is TGCGCCAGCAGCTTGGAGGCCGGGACTGAAAAGTTCTTC. Its protein is CASSLEAGTEKFF.

The J gene is TRBJ2-7, the V gene TRBV6-6, with D maybe TRBD1 (5 bases). Germline V gene sequence: CDR1 MNHNY, CDR2 SVGAGI (reference sequence). The CDR3 consists of 12 residues. The V gene lost 2 bases and the J gene lost 7 bases, with 9 bases spanning the gap. This CDR3 reads CASSYQGTEQYF. Written as DNA, the CDR3 is TGTGCCAGCAGTTACCAGGGAACTGAGCAGTACTTC.

The chain combines TRBV29-1 with TRBJ1-1, with TRBD1 matching 9 bases. The CDR3 runs to 16 residues. V trimming: 6 bases; J trimming: 4 bases; junction bases outside the gene matches: 15. The germline V gene has CDR1 SQVTM and CDR2 ANQGSEA. CDR3: CSVKGQGLGIGTEAFF. The CDR3 region has the DNA TGCAGCGTCAAGGGACAGGGACTGGGAATAGGCACTGAAGCTTTCTTT.

The chain links TRBV18 to TRBJ2-1; 9 positions match TRBD2. This CDR3 has 14 amino acids. V was pared by 1 base and J by 6 bases, with 1 base of the junction left unmatched. Looked up from germline, CDR1 is KGHSH and CDR2 is LQKENI. Written as DNA, the CDR3 is TGTGCCAGCTCACCACTAGCGGGGGTCAATGAGCAGTTCTTC. Translation gives CASSPLAGVNEQFF.

The chain has TRBV6-6 and TRBJ2-5; 11 bases agree with TRBD2. CDR1 and CDR2 (germline): MNHNY, SVGAGI (reference sequence). After removal of 7 bases from V and 4 bases from J, the junction contained 8 bases not matched to a gene. This CDR3 has 15 residues. The CDR3: CASTDPSGGRETQYF. The CDR3 nucleotides read TGTGCCAGCACCGATCCTAGCGGGGGGCGAGAGACCCAGTACTTC.